A selection of T cell receptor beta chains follows, all from one sample in a study of blood T cell repertoires in COVID-19. Libraries were prepared by immunoSEQ multiplex PCR; TCRdb keeps only in-frame clonotypes and omits some of them. The data contain 200,000 to 300,000 clones, less than 90% of them singletons. Sample: peripheral blood. Receptor source: a man between 60 and 70 years old with acute or convalescent COVID-19. CDR3s include the opening cysteine and the closing phenylalanine or tryptophan. D genes are given only for firm matches. Clone size appears in some rows only: once, few, many, or a class for an expanded clone.

d_gene,len,v_gene,j_gene,abundance,CDR3aa,CDR3nt
TRBD2,16,TRBV24-1,TRBJ2-1,NA,CATSDTRLAGYNEQFF,TGTGCCACCAGTGATACTAGACTAGCGGGCTACAATGAGCAGTTCTTC
TRBD1,14,TRBV5-6,TRBJ1-6,once,CASSLNRGHSPLHF,TGTGCCAGCAGCTTAAACAGGGGGCATTCACCCCTCCACTTT
TRBD1,16,TRBV18,TRBJ1-1,NA,CASSNTGGTSNTEAFF,TGTGCCAGCTCAAACACAGGGGGGACGTCGAACACTGAAGCTTTCTTT
NA,13,TRBV9,TRBJ2-7,few,CASSPGSGSEQYF,TGTGCCAGCAGCCCTGGATCGGGAAGCGAGCAGTACTTC
NA,14,TRBV6-5,TRBJ2-7,NA,CASSYSRGSYEQYF,TGTGCCAGCAGTTACTCGCGGGGCTCCTACGAGCAGTACTTC
NA,13,TRBV18,TRBJ1-5,NA,CASSPHRDQPQHF,TGTGCCAGCTCACCACACAGGGATCAGCCCCAGCATTTT
NA,13,TRBV7-2,TRBJ2-1,NA,CASSLVLAGGRFF,TGTGCCAGCAGCTTAGTCCTAGCCGGGGGAAGGTTCTTC
NA,15,TRBV6-1,TRBJ1-6,NA,CASSEVGRATSPLHF,TGTGCCAGCAGTGAAGTCGGCAGGGCTACTTCACCCCTCCACTTT
NA,12,TRBV6-2/TRBV6-3,TRBJ1-2,once,CASSEREFGYTF,TGTGCCAGCAGCGAGAGGGAATTTGGCTACACCTTC
NA,13,TRBV11-2,TRBJ1-1,once,CASSQRTGTEAFF,TGTGCCAGCAGTCAACGTACTGGTACTGAAGCTTTCTTT
NA,16,TRBV24-1,TRBJ2-3,NA,CATSDFGGRGTDTQYF,TGTGCCACCAGTGATTTTGGGGGCAGGGGCACAGATACGCAGTATTTT